This T cell receptor beta chain was captured by sequencing in a study of cytomegalovirus exposure and HLA in healthy donors. Primers included in the PCR were 60 Vbeta and 13 Jbeta primers. As processed by the authors: Later, an analysis found 80 million or so unique TCR beta chains, and around 10 million of these were shared. Generated by immunoSEQ multiplex PCR, the TCRdb table keeps only in-frame clones and is missing some. V and J calls and clone size come straight from that table; D and trimming were deduced from the DNA. The table includes roughly 130,000 clones, 80% detected once. This clone was observed a handful of times. Antigen unknown. Study-level results: In a later analysis, at a false discovery rate of 0.05, 16,951 TCR beta sequences were associated with HLA alleles. In a later analysis, HLA-C alleles had the fewest associated TCRs, DRB1 alleles the most. The classifier was said to identify cytomegalovirus status with high specificity and sensitivity.

Trimming removed 3 bases at V and 4 bases at J, with 14 bases between. The CDR3 is 15 residues long. Per germline, CDR1 MGHDK and CDR2 SYGVNS. Sequencing was carried out using PBMCs. The TCR was taken from a man in his forties in good health and CMV-seronegative. V usage is TRBV25-1 and J usage is TRBJ2-3, with D possibly being TRBD1 (6 bases). The CDR3 reads CASSDQGPHADTQYF. Here the CDR3 DNA reads TGTGCCAGCAGTGATCAGGGGCCTCATGCAGATACGCAGTATTTT.